This T cell receptor (beta chain) is drawn from a study of shared clonotypes between healthy human individuals. Findings and caveats of the study: In the sorted subsets, rarefaction showed sequencing was incomplete despite large depth. Researchers found naive subsets generally carried larger estimated richness than memory subsets.

Points on this clone: Its antigen is as yet unknown.

Libraries were prepared by immunoSEQ multiplex PCR; TCRdb keeps only in-frame clonotypes and omits some of them. The sample consists of 2 million to 2.5 million clones, 92% of them appearing once. With V trimmed by 5 bases and J by 0 bases, 3 bases remained unmatched. Germline-derived CDR1 and CDR2 are SGHTA and FQGNSA. CDR3 size: 15 residues. Sequencing was done on a sample of naive CD4+ T cells from PBMCs. Subset given: CD45RA+ positively selected. The clonotype comes from a man aged 18-30 years in good health. Some clones in this sample may be carry-over from other donors' samples. The V gene is TRBV7-2, the J gene TRBJ2-1; 8 bases map to TRBD2. The CDR3 loop is CASSGAGGSYNEQFF. DNA for the CDR3: TGTGCCAGCAGCGGGGCGGGGGGCTCCTACAATGAGCAGTTCTTC.